The rows below give T cell receptor beta chains drawn from one sample of a study of T cell changes during pregnancy in multiple sclerosis. Produced via immunoSEQ multiplex PCR; TCRdb's table is partial and in-frame only. The sample lists around 100,000 clones, around 94% occurring once. The specimen comprised peripheral blood, sampled in the second trimester of pregnancy. These receptor sequences come from a female donor with multiple sclerosis, enrolled in a pregnancy study. CDR3s include the opening cysteine and the closing phenylalanine or tryptophan. The D gene is left open where the match is weak.

j_call v_call d_call cdr3_aa cdr3_nt
TRBJ2-6 TRBV6-5 . CASSTGSGANVLTF TGTGCCAGCAGTACAGGGTCTGGGGCCAACGTCCTGACTTTC
TRBJ2-1 TRBV10-3 TRBD2 CAISGVAGGHEQFF TGTGCCATCAGTGGGGTAGCGGGAGGACATGAGCAGTTCTTC
TRBJ2-1 TRBV7-2 . CASTSGVYNEQFF TGTGCCAGCACCTCGGGGGTCTACAATGAGCAGTTCTTC
TRBJ2-2 TRBV4-1 TRBD1 CASSLIPGQGKAHGGWGELFF TGCGCCAGCAGCCTCATACCGGGACAGGGAAAAGCTCACGGCGGATGGGGGGAGCTGTTTTTT
TRBJ1-5 TRBV19 . CASSAEGSSNQPQHF TGTGCCAGTAGTGCGGAGGGGAGTAGCAATCAGCCCCAGCATTTT
TRBJ1-2 TRBV27 TRBD1 CASRSLGQTNYGYTF TGTGCCAGCAGGTCCCTGGGACAGACTAACTATGGCTACACCTTC
TRBJ2-3 TRBV2 . CATTLPSTDTQYF TGTGCCACCACTCTTCCTAGCACAGATACGCAGTATTTT
TRBJ2-2 TRBV11-2 . CASSSGTLANTGELFF TGTGCCAGCAGCTCCGGGACACTCGCGAACACCGGGGAGCTGTTTTTT
TRBJ2-1 TRBV27 TRBD2 CASRRLGGLASSYNEQFF TGTGCCAGCAGACGCCTCGGGGGACTAGCGAGCTCCTACAATGAGCAGTTCTTC
TRBJ2-7 TRBV11-2 TRBD2 CASSLSGGVGTEQYF TGTGCCAGCAGCTTATCTGGGGGGGTGGGCACCGAGCAGTACTTC
TRBJ2-7 TRBV5-1 TRBD1 CASSWGQGYEQYF TGCGCCAGCAGCTGGGGACAGGGCTACGAGCAGTACTTC
TRBJ2-7 TRBV5-4 TRBD1 CASSGGQGNNEQYF TGTGCCAGCAGCGGGGGACAGGGGAACAACGAGCAGTACTTC
TRBJ1-1 TRBV9 . CASSATTENTEAFF TGTGCCAGCAGCGCCACGACTGAGAACACTGAAGCTTTCTTT
TRBJ1-1 TRBV6-1 TRBD1 CASSRGQGAYTEAFF TGTGCCAGCAGTAGGGGGCAGGGGGCGTACACTGAAGCTTTCTTT